What follows are 18 T cell receptor beta chains derived from one specimen sequenced in a study of response to subunit inactivated influenza vaccine. One entry per CDR3 protein results from TCRdb running MiXCR on the RT-PCR reads. The sample has more than 700,000 distinct CDR3 sequences; 21% are singletons. Specimen: PBMCs from blood, collected 5 days after vaccination. The source is a man in his fifties or sixties who received an inactivated influenza vaccine.

This clonotype was observed a handful of times. The final CDR3 position lacks the conserved phenylalanine or tryptophan, pointing to a likely read error. No DNA is shown, since the ends of the CDR3 on it are uncertain; the CDR3 is the one TCRdb lists. The chain couples TRBV28 to TRBJ1-1; the table's D gene call, TRBD1, was not cross checked with the DNA. The CDR3 extends over 14 residues, inclusive of both ends. CDR1 and CDR2 from the germline V gene are MDHEN and SYDVKM. The CDR3 here is CASSPGGTRQGLTG.

This chain links TRBV5-1 with TRBJ2-4, with 10 nucleotides matching TRBD2. The V segment lost 4 bases and the J segment 0 bases; nucleotides outside the gene matches: 13. CDR1 and CDR2 (germline): SGHRS, YFSETQ. The CDR3 is 19 amino acids. This chain's CDR3 is CASSPLAGPEILAKNIQYF. The CDR3 DNA is TGCGCCAGCAGCCCACTAGCGGGGCCCGAGATTCTAGCCAAAAACATTCAGTACTTC.

This clonotype was observed at least ten times. This chain uses TRBV4-3 with TRBJ2-7, with D perhaps TRBD1 or TRBD2 (5 bases each). The V and J ends lost 1 base and 0 bases respectively, with 13 bases between them. Germline CDR1 reads LGHNA; CDR2 reads YSLEER. This CDR3 comprises 16 residues. The CDR3 protein is CASSQGSAGSSYEQYF. Written as DNA, the CDR3 is TGCGCCAGCAGCCAAGGGTCCGCAGGGAGCTCCTACGAGCAGTACTTC.

This clonotype was seen at least ten times. The CDR3 reads CASSGTGSYEQYF. DNA for the CDR3: TGTGCCAGCAGCGGGACCGGCTCCTACGAGCAGTACTTC. This chain uses TRBV6-2 or TRBV6-3 with TRBJ2-7; perhaps D is TRBD1 or TRBD2 (5 bases each). V was trimmed by 6 bases and J by 0 bases, leaving 9 bases between them. In germline, CDR1 is MNHEY, CDR2 SVGEGT. This CDR3 is 13 amino acids long.

This clonotype was observed a handful of times. The chain is built from TRBV20-1 and TRBJ2-1; 14 positions match TRBD2. The junction had 6 bases not matched to a gene; V was cut back by 1 base and J by 4 bases. The CDR3 covers 17 residues. CDR1 and CDR2 from the germline V gene are DFQATT and SNEGSKA (reference sequence). CDR3: CSARGDGTSGGYNEQFF. In DNA form, the CDR3 reads TGCAGTGCTAGAGGAGATGGGACTAGCGGGGGTTACAATGAGCAGTTCTTC.

This clonotype came up a few times. The chain employs TRBV12-3 or TRBV12-4 and TRBJ1-1, with D perhaps matching TRBD1 (5 bases). This CDR3 region has 15 residues. Trimming removed 2 bases from V and 1 base from J, with 11 bases in between. CDR3: CASSLSSGKNTEAFF. The CDR3 DNA reads TGTGCCAGCAGTTTAAGTTCAGGGAAGAACACTGAAGCTTTCTTT.

This clonotype was counted between two and nine times. The chain recombines TRBV5-6 with TRBJ2-5; a possible D gene is TRBD1 (5 bases). The CDR3 runs to 15 residues. The V end lost 2 bases, the J end lost 2 bases, and 13 bases lay between the germline ends. CDR1 is SGHDT, CDR2 YYEEEE, per germline. CDR3 sequence reads: CASSLKRRAQETQYF. In DNA form, the CDR3 reads TGTGCCAGCAGCTTAAAACGCAGGGCACAAGAGACCCAGTACTTC.

This clonotype was seen more than once but under ten times. This rearrangement joins TRBV25-1 to TRBJ2-7; TRBD2 matches 10 bases. V was pared by 3 bases and J by 6 bases, with 17 bases of the junction left unmatched. The CDR3 has 18 residues. CDR1 and CDR2 (germline): MGHDK, SYGVNS. In nucleotides, the CDR3 is TGTGCCAGCAGTGATCCCCACAGCGGGAGGGCTGGCATTCGCGAGCAGTACTTC. Amino acids: CASSDPHSGRAGIREQYF.

This clonotype was counted at least ten times. DNA for the CDR3: TGTGCCAGCAGCCAAGTGTTTAGGGACGGGCATGGCTACACCTTC. This translates into CASSQVFRDGHGYTF. The rearrangement links TRBV4-2 to TRBJ1-2; maybe TRBD1 (5 bases). Germline values: CDR1 LGHNA, CDR2 YNFKEQ. This CDR3 contains 15 residues. Trimming removed 1 base from V and 6 bases from J, with 15 bases in between.

This clonotype has only a few counts. The CDR3 reads CASSFLTGSYEQYF. Here the CDR3 DNA reads TGTGCCAGCAGCTTCCTCACGGGCTCCTACGAGCAGTACTTC. The rearrangement links TRBV7-9 to TRBJ2-7; D remains unclear. Germline CDR1 SEHNR, CDR2 FQNEAQ (reference sequence). The V end lost 3 bases, the J end lost 0 bases, and 9 bases lay between the germline ends. The length of the CDR3 is 14 residues.

V gene TRBV25-1 combines with J gene TRBJ1-1, with D maybe TRBD1 (6 bases). The CDR3 runs to 13 residues. V lost 9 bases and J 4 bases, leaving 15 bases between the germline ends. Per germline, CDR1 MGHDK and CDR2 SYGVNS. This CDR3 is CASTGGRGTEAFF. The DNA of the CDR3 is TGTGCCAGTACCGGGGGGCGAGGCACTGAAGCTTTCTTT.

The gene calls are TRBV5-1 and TRBJ1-1; 12 nucleotides match TRBD1. The V gene's germline CDR1 is SGHRS and CDR2 YFSETQ. This CDR3 is 15 amino acids long. J gave up 1 base and V 3 bases, and 1 base lay outside the gene matches. The CDR3 coding sequence is TGCGCCAGCAGCTGGGACAGGGGGCCGAACACTGAAGCTTTCTTT. The encoded protein is CASSWDRGPNTEAFF.

This clonotype was recorded a few times. V and J are TRBV12-3 or TRBV12-4 and TRBJ2-1; the D is unclear. The CDR3 totals 13 residues. Trimming took 5 bases from V and 9 from J, leaving 14 bases between them. This CDR3 reads CASSARSRSEQFF. The CDR3 DNA follows: TGTGCCAGCAGTGCGAGGAGTCGAAGTGAGCAGTTCTTC.

The chain is built from TRBV5-1 and TRBJ2-1, with 9 bases identical to TRBD2. The CDR3 length is 15 residues. Germline V CDR1 and CDR2: SGHRS, YFSETQ. J gave up 6 bases and V 4 bases, and 8 bases lay outside the gene matches. CDR3 residues: CASSGTSSPSNEQFF. DNA for the CDR3: TGCGCCAGCAGCGGGACTAGCTCTCCTTCCAATGAGCAGTTCTTC.

The gene calls are TRBV12-3 or TRBV12-4 and TRBJ2-1; TRBD1 is a possible D gene (6 bases). This CDR3 has 14 residues. V was clipped by 5 bases and J by 6 bases, with 14 bases between them. The CDR3 here is CASSPPTRGNEQFF. Here the CDR3 DNA reads TGTGCCAGCAGTCCCCCGACCAGGGGCAATGAGCAGTTCTTC.

This clonotype turned up a few times. This chain joins TRBV27 and TRBJ2-3; no clear D. V gave up 8 bases and J gave up 3 bases, with 9 bases separating them. CDR1 MNHEY and CDR2 SMNVEV come from the germline V gene (reference sequence). This CDR3 comprises 12 residues. CDR3 sequence reads: CASGYRTDTQYF. The CDR3 nucleotides are TGTGCCAGCGGCTACAGAACAGATACGCAGTATTTT.

This clonotype came up many times. This chain connects TRBV4-3 to TRBJ2-1, with D unclear. The V and J ends lost 8 bases and 0 bases respectively, with 11 bases between them. Germline V lookup: CDR1 LGHNA, CDR2 YSLEER. The CDR3 is made up of 14 amino acids. Here the CDR3 reads CASSYLSSYNEQFF. CDR3 DNA sequence: TGCGCCAGCTCATACTTGAGCTCCTACAATGAGCAGTTCTTC.

This clonotype was detected only a few times. The gene calls are TRBV4-3 and TRBJ2-1; D not certain. Germline assignment: CDR1 LGHNA and CDR2 YSLEER. The CDR3 length is 16 residues. V was shortened by 1 base and J by 1 base, with 11 bases between the two germline ends. Written as DNA, the CDR3 is TGCGCCAGCAGCCAAGGAGCCGCCGGATCCTACAATGAGCAGTTCTTC. Protein sequence: CASSQGAAGSYNEQFF.